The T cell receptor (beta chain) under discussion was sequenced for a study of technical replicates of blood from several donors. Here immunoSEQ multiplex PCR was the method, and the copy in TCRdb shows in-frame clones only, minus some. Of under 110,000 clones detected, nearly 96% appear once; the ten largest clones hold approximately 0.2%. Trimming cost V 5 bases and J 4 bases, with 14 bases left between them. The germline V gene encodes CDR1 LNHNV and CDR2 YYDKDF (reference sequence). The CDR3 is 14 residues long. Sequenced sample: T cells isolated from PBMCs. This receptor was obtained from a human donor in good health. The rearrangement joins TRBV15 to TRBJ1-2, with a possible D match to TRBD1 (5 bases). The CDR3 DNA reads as TGTGCCACCAGCTATCCGACAGCGCTCTATGGCTACACCTTC. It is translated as CATSYPTALYGYTF. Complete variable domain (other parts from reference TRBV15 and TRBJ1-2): DAMVIQNPRYQVTQFGKPVTLSCSQTLNHNVMYWYQQKSSQAPKLLFHYYDKDFNNEADTPDNFQSRRPNTSFCFLDIRSPGLGDTAMYLCATSYPTALYGYTFGSGTRLTVV.